This T cell receptor beta chain was obtained from a study of PD-L1 blockade in urothelial cancer. Study-level background: Between 0 and 3 prior chemotherapy regimens had been given to patients.

The data were produced by immunoSEQ multiplex PCR, yet TCRdb's version contains in-frame clones alone and is incomplete. Among about 47,000 clones listed, 75% to 85% were seen once. Time point reported: pretreatment peripheral blood. Germline CDR1 is LNHDA and CDR2 is SQIVND (reference sequence). CDR3 length: 15 amino acids. J gave up 7 bases and V 5 bases, and 10 bases lay outside the gene matches. The sequence came from a man in his 60s with urothelial cancer. The chain combines TRBV19 with TRBJ1-5; 8 nucleotides line up with TRBD1. The sequences come from PBMCs, collected around atezolizumab (anti-PD-L1) treatment. For the CDR3, the DNA is TGTGCCAGTAGTGATCAGGCAGGGGGCGGCCAGCCCCAGCATTTT. Protein: CASSDQAGGGQPQHF.